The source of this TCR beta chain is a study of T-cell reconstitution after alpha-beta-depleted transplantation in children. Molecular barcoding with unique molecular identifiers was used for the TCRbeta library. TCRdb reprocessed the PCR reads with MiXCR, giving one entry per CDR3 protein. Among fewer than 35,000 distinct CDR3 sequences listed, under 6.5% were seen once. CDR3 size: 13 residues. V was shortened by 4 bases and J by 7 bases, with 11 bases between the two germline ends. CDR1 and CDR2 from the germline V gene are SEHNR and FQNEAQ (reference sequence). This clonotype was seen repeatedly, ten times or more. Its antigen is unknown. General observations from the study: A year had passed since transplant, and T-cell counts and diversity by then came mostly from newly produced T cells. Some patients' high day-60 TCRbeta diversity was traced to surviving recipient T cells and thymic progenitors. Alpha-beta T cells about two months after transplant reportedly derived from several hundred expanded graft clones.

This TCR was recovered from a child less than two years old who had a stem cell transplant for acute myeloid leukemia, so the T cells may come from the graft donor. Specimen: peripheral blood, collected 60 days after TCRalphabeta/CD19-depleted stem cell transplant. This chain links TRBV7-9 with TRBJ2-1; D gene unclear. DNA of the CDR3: TGTGCCAGCAGCTCCCCCCGGACGAATGAGCAGTTCTTC. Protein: CASSSPRTNEQFF.